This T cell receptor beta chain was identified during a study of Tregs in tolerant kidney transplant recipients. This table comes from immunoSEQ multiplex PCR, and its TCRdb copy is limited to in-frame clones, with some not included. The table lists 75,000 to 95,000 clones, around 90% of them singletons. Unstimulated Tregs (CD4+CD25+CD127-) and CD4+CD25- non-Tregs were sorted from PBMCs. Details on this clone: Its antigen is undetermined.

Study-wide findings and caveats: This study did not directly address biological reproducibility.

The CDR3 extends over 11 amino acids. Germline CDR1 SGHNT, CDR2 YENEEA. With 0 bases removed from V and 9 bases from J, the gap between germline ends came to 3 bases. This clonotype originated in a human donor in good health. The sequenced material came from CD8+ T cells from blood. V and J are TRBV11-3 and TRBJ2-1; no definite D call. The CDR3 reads CASSLEVEQFF. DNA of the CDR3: TGTGCCAGCAGCTTAGAGGTTGAGCAGTTCTTC.